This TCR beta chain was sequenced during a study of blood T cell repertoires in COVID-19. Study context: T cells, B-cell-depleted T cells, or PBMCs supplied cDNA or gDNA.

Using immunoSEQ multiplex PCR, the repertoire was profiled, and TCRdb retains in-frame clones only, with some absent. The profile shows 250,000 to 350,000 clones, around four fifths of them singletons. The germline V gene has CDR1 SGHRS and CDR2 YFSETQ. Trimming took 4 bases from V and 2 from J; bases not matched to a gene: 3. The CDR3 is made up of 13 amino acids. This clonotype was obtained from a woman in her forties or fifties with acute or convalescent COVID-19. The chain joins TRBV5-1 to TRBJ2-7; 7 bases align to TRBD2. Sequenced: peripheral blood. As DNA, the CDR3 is TGCGCCAGCAGCCGGGAGGAGCCCTACGAGCAGTACTTC. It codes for CASSREEPYEQYF.